The clone carrying this T cell receptor (beta chain) was counted a few times. Its antigen is not known. Trimming removed 6 bases from V and 2 bases from J; junction bases left unmatched: 7. The V gene's germline CDR1 is MNHGY and CDR2 SAAAGT. CDR3 length: 14 residues. The sample originates from a study of T cell repertoires in cytomegalovirus infection. At the level of the study: Public TCR beta signatures were indicative of both CMV infection and a matching HLA type.

Study-wide points: Within the response measured ex vivo, HLA-C-restricted CMV-specific TCR beta clonotypes were dominant. There were carriers of CMV plus the relevant HLA, and cumulative public TCR beta family frequency identified them.

TCRdb used MiXCR to reprocess the reads, holding one entry per CDR3 protein. The table lists over 250,000 distinct CDR3 sequences, about 25% of them singletons. The origin of this receptor is a human donor in good health (CMV status not recorded). Some clones in this sample may be carry-over from other donors' samples. The chain combines TRBV6-8 with TRBJ2-7, with 7 bases aligning to TRBD2. Material: PBMCs. CDR3 DNA: TGTGCCAGCAGAAATAGCGGGCTTACCTACGAGCAGTACTTC. This translates into CASRNSGLTYEQYF.